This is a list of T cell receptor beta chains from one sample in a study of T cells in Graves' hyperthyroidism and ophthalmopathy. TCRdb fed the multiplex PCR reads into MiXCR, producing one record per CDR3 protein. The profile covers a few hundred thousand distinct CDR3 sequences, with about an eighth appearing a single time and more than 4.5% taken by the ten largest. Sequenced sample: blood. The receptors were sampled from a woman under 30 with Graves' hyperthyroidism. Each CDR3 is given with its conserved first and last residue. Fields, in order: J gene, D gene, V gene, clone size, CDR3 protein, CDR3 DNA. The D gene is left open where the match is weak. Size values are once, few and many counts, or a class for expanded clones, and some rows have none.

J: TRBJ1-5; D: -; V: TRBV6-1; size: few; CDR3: CASRKGSNQPQRF; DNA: TGTGCCAGCAGAAAGGGTAGCAATCAGCCCCAGCGTTTT
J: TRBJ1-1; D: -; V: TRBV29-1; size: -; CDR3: CSGHGLENTEAFF; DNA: TGCAGCGGTCATGGGCTGGAGAACACTGAAGCTTTCTTT
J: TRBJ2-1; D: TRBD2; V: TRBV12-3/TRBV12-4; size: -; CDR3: CASRLTSGGNEQFF; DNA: TGTGCCAGCAGACTGACTAGCGGTGGCAATGAGCAGTTCTTC
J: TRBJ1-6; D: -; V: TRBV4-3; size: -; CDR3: CASSQDPRGYNSPLHF; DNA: TGCGCCAGCAGCCAAGATCCGAGAGGTTATAATTCACCCCTCCACTTT
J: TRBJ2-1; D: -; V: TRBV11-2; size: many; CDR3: CASSQSGGEQFF; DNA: TGTGCCAGCAGCCAGTCAGGAGGAGAGCAGTTCTTC
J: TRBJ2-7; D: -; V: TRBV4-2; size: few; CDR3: CASISRVFWEEQYF; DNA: TGTGCCAGCATAAGTCGTGTATTCTGGGAGGAGCAGTACTTC
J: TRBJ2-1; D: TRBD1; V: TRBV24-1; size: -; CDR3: CATSDPGTGYYNEQFF; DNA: TGTGCCACCAGTGACCCCGGGACAGGATATTACAATGAGCAGTTCTTC
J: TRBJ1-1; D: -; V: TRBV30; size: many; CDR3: CAWNSDRNTEAFF; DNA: TGTGCCTGGAACTCGGACAGGAACACTGAAGCTTTCTTT
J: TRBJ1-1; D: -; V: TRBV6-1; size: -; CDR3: CASSEALVTEAFF; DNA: TGTGCCAGCAGTGAAGCGTTGGTAACTGAAGCTTTCTTT
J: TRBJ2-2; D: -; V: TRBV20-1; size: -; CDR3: CSARKTGNTGELFF; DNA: TGCAGTGCTCGGAAGACAGGAAACACCGGGGAGCTGTTTTTT
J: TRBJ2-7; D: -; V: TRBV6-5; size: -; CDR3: CASSYLLGGYEQYF; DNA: TGTGCCAGCAGTTACCTCTTGGGCGGCTACGAGCAGTACTTC
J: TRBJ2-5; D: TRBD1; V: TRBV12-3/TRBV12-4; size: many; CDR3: CASSLLQGEETQYF; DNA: TGTGCCAGCAGTTTACTACAGGGGGAAGAGACCCAGTACTTC
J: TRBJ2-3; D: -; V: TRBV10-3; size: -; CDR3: CAISESAVRPDTQYF; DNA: TGTGCCATCAGTGAGTCGGCGGTGCGTCCAGATACGCAGTATTTT
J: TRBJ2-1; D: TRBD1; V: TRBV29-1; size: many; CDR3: CSVGQGWNEQFF; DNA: TGCAGCGTGGGACAGGGGTGGAATGAGCAGTTCTTC
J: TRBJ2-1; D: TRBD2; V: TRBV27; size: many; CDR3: CASSQRTSGSGDEQFF; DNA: TGTGCCAGCAGTCAAAGGACTAGCGGGAGCGGAGATGAGCAGTTCTTC
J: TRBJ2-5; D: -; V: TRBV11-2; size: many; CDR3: CASSLIDLSWLGTKKETQYF; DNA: TGTGCCAGCAGCTTGATCGACCTCTCCTGGTTGGGCACGAAAAAAGAGACCCAGTACTTC
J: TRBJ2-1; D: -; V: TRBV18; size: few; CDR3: CASSPRREQYSYNEQFF; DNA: TGTGCCAGCTCACCACGCCGAGAACAATACTCCTACAATGAGCAGTTCTTC
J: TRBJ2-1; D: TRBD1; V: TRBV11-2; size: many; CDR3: CASSSYRGVYNEQFF; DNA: TGTGCCAGCAGCTCCTACAGGGGCGTCTACAATGAGCAGTTCTTC
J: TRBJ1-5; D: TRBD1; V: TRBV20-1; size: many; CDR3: CSASSAAGGSQPQHF; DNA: TGCAGTGCTAGTTCCGCGGCAGGGGGCAGTCAGCCCCAGCATTTT
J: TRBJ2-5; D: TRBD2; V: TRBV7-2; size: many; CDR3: CASSLDSGRQETQYF; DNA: TGTGCCAGCAGCTTAGATAGCGGGAGACAAGAGACCCAGTACTTC
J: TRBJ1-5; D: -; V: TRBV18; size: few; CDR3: CASSLSGLYQPQHF; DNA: TGTGCCAGCTCACTTTCGGGCTTATATCAGCCCCAGCATTTT
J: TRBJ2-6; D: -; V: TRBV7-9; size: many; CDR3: CASSPSGGSGANVLTF; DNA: TGTGCCAGCAGCCCGAGCGGCGGCTCCGGGGCCAACGTCCTGACTTTC
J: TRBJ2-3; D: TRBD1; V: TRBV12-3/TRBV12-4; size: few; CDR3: CASRPGQGPDTQYF; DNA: TGTGCCAGCAGACCGGGACAGGGACCAGATACGCAGTATTTT
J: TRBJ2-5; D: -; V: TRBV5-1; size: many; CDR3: CASSLWREKETQYF; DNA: TGCGCCAGCAGCTTGTGGAGGGAAAAGGAGACCCAGTACTTC
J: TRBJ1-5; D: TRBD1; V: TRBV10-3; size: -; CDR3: CAIRPQGAGNQPQHF; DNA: TGTGCCATCAGACCACAGGGGGCCGGCAATCAGCCCCAGCATTTT
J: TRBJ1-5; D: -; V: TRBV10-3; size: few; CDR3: CAISDESGNQPQHF; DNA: TGTGCCATCAGTGATGAATCCGGGAATCAGCCCCAGCATTTT
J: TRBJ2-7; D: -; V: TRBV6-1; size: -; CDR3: CASSEGLMKQYF; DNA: TGTGCCAGCAGTGAGGGGTTGATGAAGCAGTACTTC
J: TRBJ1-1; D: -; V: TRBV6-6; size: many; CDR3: CASSYSTAQNEAFF; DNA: TGTGCCAGCAGTTACTCGACGGCTCAAAACGAAGCTTTCTTT
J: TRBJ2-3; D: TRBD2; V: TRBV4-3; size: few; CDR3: CASSPGLAGKDTQYF; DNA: TGCGCCAGCAGCCCGGGACTAGCGGGAAAAGATACGCAGTATTTT
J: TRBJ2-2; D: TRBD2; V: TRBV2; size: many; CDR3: CASMGASGTTGELFF; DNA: TGTGCCAGCATGGGGGCTAGCGGGACCACCGGGGAGCTGTTTTTT
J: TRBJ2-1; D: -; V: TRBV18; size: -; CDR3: CASSPLERLSYNEQFF; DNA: TGTGCCAGCTCCCCGCTTGAGAGGCTATCGTACAATGAGCAGTTCTTC
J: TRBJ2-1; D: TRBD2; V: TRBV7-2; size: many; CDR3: CASSPEAGGSYNEQFF; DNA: TGTGCCAGCAGCCCGGAAGCGGGAGGCTCCTACAATGAGCAGTTCTTC
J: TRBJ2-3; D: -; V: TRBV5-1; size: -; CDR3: CASSSPPESTDTQYF; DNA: TGTGCCAGCAGCTCCCCTCCGGAGAGCACAGATACGCAGTATTTT
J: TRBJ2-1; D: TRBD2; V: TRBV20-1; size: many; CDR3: CSARDLAGGGYEQFF; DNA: TGCAGTGCTAGAGATCTGGCGGGAGGCGGATATGAGCAGTTCTTC
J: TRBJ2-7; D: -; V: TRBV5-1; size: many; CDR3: CASSLMGMGEQYF; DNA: TGCGCCAGCAGCTTGATGGGTATGGGCGAGCAGTACTTC
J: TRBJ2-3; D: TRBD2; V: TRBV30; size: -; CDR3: CAWSPGLAVGDTQYF; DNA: TGTGCCTGGAGTCCGGGACTAGCGGTCGGAGATACGCAGTATTTT
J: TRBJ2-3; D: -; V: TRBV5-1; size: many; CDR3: CASSSRGDTQYF; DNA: TGCGCCAGCAGCTCTCGGGGCGATACGCAGTATTTT
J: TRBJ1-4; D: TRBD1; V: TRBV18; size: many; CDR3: CASSPGTVNEKLFF; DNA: TGTGCCAGCTCACCTGGGACAGTAAATGAAAAACTGTTTTTT
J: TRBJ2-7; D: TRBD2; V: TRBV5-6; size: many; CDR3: CASSLVSGGEQYF; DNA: TGTGCCAGCAGCTTGGTTTCGGGAGGCGAGCAGTACTTC
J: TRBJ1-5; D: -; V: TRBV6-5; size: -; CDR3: CASSYLKNQPQHF; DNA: TGTGCCAGCAGTTACCTTAAGAATCAGCCCCAGCATTTT
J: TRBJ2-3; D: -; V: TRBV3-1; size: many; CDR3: CATKQGGGTDTQYF; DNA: TGTGCCACCAAACAGGGCGGAGGCACAGATACGCAGTATTTT
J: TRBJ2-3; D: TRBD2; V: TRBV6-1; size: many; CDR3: CASSDLLAGITDTQYF; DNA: TGTGCCAGCAGCGACCTACTAGCGGGAATCACAGATACGCAGTATTTT
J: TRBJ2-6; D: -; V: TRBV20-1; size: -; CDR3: CSARDDSGANVLTF; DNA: TGCAGTGCTAGAGATGACTCTGGGGCCAACGTCCTGACTTTC
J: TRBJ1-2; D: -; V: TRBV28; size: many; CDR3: CASSLYNYGYTF; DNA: TGTGCCAGCAGTTTGTACAACTATGGCTACACCTTC
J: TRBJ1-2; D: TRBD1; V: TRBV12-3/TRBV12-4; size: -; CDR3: CASTPGDRAYGYTF; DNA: TGTGCCAGCACCCCAGGGGACAGGGCTTATGGCTACACCTTC
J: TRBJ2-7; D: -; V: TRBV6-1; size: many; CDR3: CASRQGGETLDEQYF; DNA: TGTGCCAGCAGGCAAGGGGGGGAGACTCTCGACGAGCAGTACTTC
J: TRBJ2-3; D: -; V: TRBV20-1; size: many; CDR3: CSAASSAPRTDTQYF; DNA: TGCAGTGCCGCAAGTTCGGCGCCCCGCACAGATACGCAGTATTTT
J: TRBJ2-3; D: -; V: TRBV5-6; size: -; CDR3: CASTLALETDTQYF; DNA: TGTGCCAGCACACTAGCATTGGAGACAGATACGCAGTATTTT
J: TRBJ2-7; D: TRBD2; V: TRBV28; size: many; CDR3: CASSILAGGEGEQYF; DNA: TGTGCCAGCAGTATCTTAGCGGGAGGGGAGGGCGAGCAGTACTTC
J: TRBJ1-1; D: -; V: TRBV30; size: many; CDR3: CAWSQSLNTEAFF; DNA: TGTGCCTGGTCACAGTCGCTGAACACTGAAGCTTTCTTT
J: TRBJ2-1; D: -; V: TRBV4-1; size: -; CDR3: CASSQERRGTYNEQFF; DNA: TGCGCCAGCAGCCAAGAAAGGAGGGGGACCTACAATGAGCAGTTCTTC
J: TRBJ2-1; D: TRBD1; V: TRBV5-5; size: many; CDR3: CASSLYLGQGAYNEQFF; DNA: TGTGCCAGCAGCTTGTATTTAGGGCAGGGGGCCTACAATGAGCAGTTCTTC
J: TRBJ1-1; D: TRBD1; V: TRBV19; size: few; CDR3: CASSDRDRNTEAFF; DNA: TGTGCCAGTAGTGACCGGGACAGGAACACTGAAGCTTTCTTT
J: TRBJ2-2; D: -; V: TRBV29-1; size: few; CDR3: CSAHPGAGELFF; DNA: TGCAGCGCCCACCCAGGGGCCGGGGAGCTGTTTTTT
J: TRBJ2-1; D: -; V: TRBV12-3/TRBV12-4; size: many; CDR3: CASRPGGTTYNEQFF; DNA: TGTGCCAGCAGACCGGGCGGGACAACTTACAATGAGCAGTTCTTC